Detailed here is one TCR beta chain. This sample was included in a study of shared clonotypes between healthy human individuals. CDR1 and CDR2 (germline): SGHRS, YFSETQ. Trimming left V 0 bases short and J 10 bases short, with 10 bases between. This CDR3 is built from 12 residues. The repertoire was sequenced with immunoSEQ multiplex PCR; TCRdb's copy has only in-frame clones and lacks some. Of about 680,000 clones in the sample, roughly 72% were seen once. This chain connects TRBV5-1 to TRBJ1-2, with D unclear. The receptor was derived from a woman between 25 and 40 years old in good health. Sequencing input: memory CD4+ T cells sorted from blood. Noted subset: CD45RA-negative fraction. CDR3 sequence: CASSLADTYYTF. CDR3 DNA: TGCGCCAGCAGCTTGGCCGACACCTACTACACCTTC.